The present T cell receptor beta chain was sequenced within a study of T cell clones after liver transplantation. V was clipped by 6 bases and J by 5 bases, with 11 bases between them. The CDR3 contains 13 residues. In germline, CDR1 is MRHNA, CDR2 SNTAGT. Using immunoSEQ multiplex PCR, the repertoire was profiled, and TCRdb retains in-frame clones only, with some absent. In the table there are about 78,000 clones, 80% of which are singletons. The material sequenced was CD4+ T cells from blood, taken before liver transplant. The clonotype was recovered from a human donor who received a liver transplant. This chain links TRBV6-4 with TRBJ1-5, with TRBD1 as a possible D gene (5 bases). The CDR3 DNA follows: TGTGCCAGCAGCTTATGGGGGGATCAGCCCCAGCATTTT. Amino acids: CASSLWGDQPQHF.